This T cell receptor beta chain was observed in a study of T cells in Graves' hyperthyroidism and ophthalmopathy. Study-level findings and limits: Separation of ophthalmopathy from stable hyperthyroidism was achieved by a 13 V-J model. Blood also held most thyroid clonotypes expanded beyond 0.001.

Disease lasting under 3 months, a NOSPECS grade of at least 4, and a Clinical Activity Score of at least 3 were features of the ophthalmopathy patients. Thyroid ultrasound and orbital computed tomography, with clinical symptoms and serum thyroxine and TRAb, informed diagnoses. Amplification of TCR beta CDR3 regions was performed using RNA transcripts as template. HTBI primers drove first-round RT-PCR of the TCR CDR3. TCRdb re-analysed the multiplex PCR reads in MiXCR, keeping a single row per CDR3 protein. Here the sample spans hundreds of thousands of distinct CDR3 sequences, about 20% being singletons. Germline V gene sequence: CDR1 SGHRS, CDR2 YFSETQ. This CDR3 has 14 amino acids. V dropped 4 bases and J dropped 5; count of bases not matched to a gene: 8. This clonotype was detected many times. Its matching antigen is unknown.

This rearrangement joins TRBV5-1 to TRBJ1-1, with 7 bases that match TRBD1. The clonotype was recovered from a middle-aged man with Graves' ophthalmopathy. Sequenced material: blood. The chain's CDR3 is CASSGSTGWTEAFF. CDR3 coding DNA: TGCGCCAGCAGCGGGTCGACAGGGTGGACTGAAGCTTTCTTT.